Below are 21 T cell receptor beta chains sequenced from a single sample in a study of spatial heterogeneity in lung cancer. Study outcomes and limitations: Mutation counts in tumors were tracked by counts of expanded intratumoral alpha and beta TCRs.

TCRdb fed the 5' RACE reads into MiXCR, producing one record per CDR3 protein. The data show 610 or so distinct CDR3 sequences, around 83% seen once. The antigens these receptors bind are not known. The time point is: sample taken at primary tumor resection. The specimen was lung tumor tissue, collected at surgery. The receptor set was obtained from a female donor with early-stage non-small cell lung cancer.

With respect to this clonotype: In a library made to pick up alpha chains, this beta chain is a stray read with a size that means little. The chain employs TRBV9 and TRBJ2-1; 11 bases map to TRBD2. The ends lost 0 bases at V and 8 bases at J; junction bases unmatched: 13. From germline, CDR1 is SGDLS and CDR2 YYNGEE. This CDR3 is built from 18 residues. DNA of the CDR3: TGTGCCAGCAGCGTAGGAGGGACTAGCGGAGGAGGGACAGATGAGCAGTTCTTC. Its translation: CASSVGGTSGGGTDEQFF.

On this clonotype: In a library made to pick up alpha chains, this beta chain is a stray read with a size that means little. V is TRBV6-2 or TRBV6-3 and J is TRBJ2-7; 9 nucleotides line up with TRBD1. The germline CDR1 and CDR2 sequences are MNHEY and SVGEGT. V gave up 2 bases and J gave up 3 bases; unmatched junction bases: 11. The CDR3 consists of 17 residues. The DNA of the CDR3 is TGTGCCAGCAGTTACAGGCCCGGGACAGGGCTCTTCTACGAGCAGTACTTC. This translates into CASSYRPGTGLFYEQYF.

Details on this clonotype: As an off-target read in a library built for alpha chains, this beta chain has a frequency of little significance. The rearrangement uses TRBV7-2 and TRBJ1-5; TRBD1 aligns across 10 bases. CDR1 is SGHTA and CDR2 is FQGNSA in the germline V gene. CDR3 length: 15 amino acids. With V trimmed by 5 bases and J by 3 bases, 4 bases remained unmatched. The CDR3 DNA follows: TGTGCCAGCAGCAAGGACAGGGGGTCCAATCAGCCCCAGCATTTT. Encoded protein: CASSKDRGSNQPQHF.

Of note for this clonotype: In a library made to pick up alpha chains, this beta chain is a stray read with a size that means little. The chain carries TRBV20-1 and TRBJ1-1, with D uncertain. CDR3 length equals 15 residues. Germline loops: CDR1 DFQATT, CDR2 SNEGSKA (reference sequence). V was shortened by 0 bases and J by 11 bases, with 22 bases between the two germline ends. CDR3 nucleotide sequence: TGCAGTGCTAGAGATTATTTGAGCAGGAATAATCTTGCTTTCTTT. It encodes CSARDYLSRNNLAFF.

Turning to this clonotype: Little can be read into the size of this beta chain, an off-target read in a library designed for alpha chains. The chain has TRBV20-1 and TRBJ2-1, with D perhaps matching TRBD2 (7 bases). Germline loops: CDR1 DFQATT, CDR2 SNEGSKA (reference sequence). The CDR3 sequence is 14 residues long. The germline V and J ends were trimmed by 3 bases and 1 base, with 10 bases remaining between them. The CDR3 bases are TGCAGTGCTAGCGGGGGGACATCCTACAATGAGCAGTTCTTC. This gives the protein CSASGGTSYNEQFF.

A remark on this clonotype: This beta chain lies outside the target of a library built for alpha chains; its clone size means little. The CDR3 DNA is TGTGCCAGCAGTTTAGGAACTAGCGGGAGCGATGAGCAGTTCTTC. Its translation: CASSLGTSGSDEQFF. The chain couples TRBV27 to TRBJ2-1, with 11 bases identical to TRBD2. The trim removed 2 bases at V and 8 bases at J, leaving 5 bases unmatched. CDR3 length equals 15 residues. Germline V CDR1 and CDR2: MNHEY, SMNVEV (reference sequence).

Only one count was recorded for this clonotype. Within a library made for alpha chains, this beta chain is off target, and its count is uninformative. J is TRBJ1-5 and V is TRBV3-1; a possible D gene is TRBD1 (6 bases). Trimming removed 4 bases at V and 4 bases at J, with 11 bases between. The CDR3 extends over 14 amino acids. In germline, CDR1 is LGHDT, CDR2 YNNKEL (reference sequence). The CDR3 here is CASSLRGANQPQHF. In nucleotides, the CDR3 is TGTGCCAGCAGCCTGCGGGGGGCTAATCAGCCCCAGCATTTT. Complete variable domain (other parts from reference TRBV3-1 and TRBJ1-5): DTAVSQTPKYLVTQMGNDKSIKCEQNLGHDTMYWYKQDSKKFLKIMFSYNNKELIINETVPNRFSPKSPDKAHLNLHINSLELGDSAVYFCASSLRGANQPQHFGDGTRLSIL.

In its sample, this clonotype was seen a few times. This beta chain was picked up by a library intended for alpha chains and is off target, so its count carries little meaning. This chain uses TRBV6-5 with TRBJ2-1; TRBD1 agrees at 10 bases. Germline loops: CDR1 MNHEY, CDR2 SVGAGI. Trimming at V came to 3 bases and at J to 6 bases, leaving 5 bases not matched to a gene. The CDR3 spans 15 residues. This CDR3 is CASSYSWTGGNEQFF. Here the CDR3 DNA reads TGTGCCAGCAGTTATTCCTGGACAGGGGGCAATGAGCAGTTCTTC.

This clonotype was recorded only once. Within a library made for alpha chains, this beta chain is off target, and its count is uninformative. The CDR3 nucleotides read TGTGCCATCAGTCCAGGAGAGGCTAACTATGGCTACACCTTC. Amino acids: CAISPGEANYGYTF. This chain links TRBV10-3 with TRBJ1-2; D not resolved. Looked up from germline, CDR1 is ENHRY and CDR2 is SYGVKD. The CDR3 has 14 residues. V lost 5 bases and J lost 0, with 10 bases in between.

Details on this clonotype: With the library built for alpha chains, this beta chain is off target and its frequency is not meaningful. This chain joins TRBV5-1 and TRBJ2-7; 12 bases map to TRBD2. Losses at the gene ends were 3 bases for V and 6 bases for J; bases not matched to a gene: 4. The V gene's germline CDR1 is SGHRS and CDR2 YFSETQ. The CDR3 is made up of 14 amino acids. The CDR3 loop reads CASSWTSGVSEQYF. The CDR3 coding sequence is TGCGCCAGCAGCTGGACTAGCGGGGTAAGCGAGCAGTACTTC.

In regard to this clonotype: A library made for alpha chains picked up this beta chain off target, so its size means little. This chain uses TRBV9 with TRBJ2-2; TRBD1 or TRBD2 may be the D gene (5 bases each). The V gene lost 0 bases and the J gene lost 6 bases, with 9 bases spanning the gap. Germline assignment: CDR1 SGDLS and CDR2 YYNGEE. CDR3 length equals 14 residues. The DNA for the CDR3 is TGTGCCAGCAGCGTAGCAGGGACGGCCGGGGAGCTGTTTTTT. Its translation is CASSVAGTAGELFF.

As to this clonotype: Because this beta chain is a stray read in a library intended to capture alpha chains, its abundance should not be given much weight. This sequence joins TRBV11-1 and TRBJ2-7; 9 bases are shared with TRBD1. CDR1 is SGHAT and CDR2 is FQDESV in the germline V gene (reference sequence). Unmatched junction bases numbered 5, after V lost 4 bases and J lost 4 bases. The CDR3 loop spans 14 amino acids. Here the CDR3 reads CASSSGQGSYEQYF. The CDR3 nucleotides are TGTGCCAGCAGCTCGGGACAGGGCTCGTACGAGCAGTACTTC.

As regards this clonotype: In a library made to pick up alpha chains, this beta chain is a stray read with a size that means little. The chain joins TRBV6-1 to TRBJ2-7; D is tentatively TRBD1 or TRBD2 (5 bases each). The CDR3 is 13 amino acids. In germline, CDR1 is MNHNS, CDR2 SASEGT. Trimming pared 5 bases from V and 5 bases from J, leaving 13 bases between. CDR3 bases: TGTGCCAGCAGTCCTGGGACGGGTGACGAGCAGTACTTC. Translated, it gives CASSPGTGDEQYF.

Note on this clonotype: Because this beta chain is a stray read in a library intended to capture alpha chains, its abundance should not be given much weight. The V call is TRBV27, the J call TRBJ2-5; TRBD2 aligns across 7 bases. With V trimmed by 8 bases and J by 2 bases, 2 bases remained unmatched. CDR3 size: 12 residues. Germline V gives CDR1 MNHEY, CDR2 SMNVEV (reference sequence). CDR3 in amino acids: CASRTRQETQYF. The CDR3 bases are TGTGCCAGCCGGACTAGACAAGAGACCCAGTACTTC.

Of note for this clonotype: This beta chain slipped into a library made for alpha chains as a stray read, so its size is not meaningful. V and J are TRBV9 and TRBJ2-2; D call uncertain. Germline V gene data show CDR1 as SGDLS and CDR2 as YYNGEE. The CDR3 runs to 12 residues. V lost 2 bases and J 1 base, leaving 0 bases between the germline ends. The CDR3 here is CASSVNTGELFF. As DNA, the CDR3 is TGTGCCAGCAGCGTGAACACCGGGGAGCTGTTTTTT.

A note on this clonotype: The library was prepared for alpha chains; this beta chain is a stray read, so its frequency means little. V gene TRBV15 combines with J gene TRBJ2-2, with D possibly being TRBD1 (5 bases). Trimming took 0 bases from V and 7 from J, leaving 9 bases between them. Per the germline V gene, CDR1 is LNHNV and CDR2 is YYDKDF (reference sequence). The CDR3 covers 14 residues. The CDR3 sequence: CATSRDREHGELFF. As DNA, the CDR3 is TGTGCCACCAGCAGAGACAGGGAACACGGGGAGCTGTTTTTT.

Turning to this clonotype: This beta chain lies outside the target of a library built for alpha chains; its clone size means little. V usage is TRBV28 and J usage is TRBJ1-5; D uncertain. Germline-derived CDR1 and CDR2 are MDHEN and SYDVKM. The V gene lost 4 bases and the J gene lost 6 bases, with 13 bases spanning the gap. The CDR3 is 14 amino acids. The CDR3 spells CASSYPMEGQPQHF. The CDR3 nucleotides are TGTGCCAGCAGTTACCCTATGGAGGGTCAGCCCCAGCATTTT.

Comments on this clonotype: This beta chain is off target for a library built for alpha chains, so its abundance means little. The chain employs TRBV9 and TRBJ2-3; TRBD2 matches at 14 bases. The CDR3 has 18 amino acids. Germline V lookup: CDR1 SGDLS, CDR2 YYNGEE. V shed 1 base, J shed 5 bases, and the junction held 9 bases outside the gene matches. The CDR3 DNA reads TGTGCCAGCAGCGTACCGGGACTAGCGGGGGATCATGAAGATACGCAGTATTTT. Protein product: CASSVPGLAGDHEDTQYF.

As to this clonotype: This beta chain appears as a stray read in a library generated for alpha chains; its size is not informative. The rearrangement links TRBV12-3 or TRBV12-4 to TRBJ1-1; possibly TRBD1 for D (5 bases). The CDR3 has 16 amino acids. Trimming removed 3 bases from V and 10 bases from J, with 24 bases in between. CDR3 residues: CASSFLTPGPHRGAFF. CDR3 in DNA: TGTGCCAGCAGTTTTCTGACACCGGGACCCCATAGGGGAGCTTTCTTT.

For this clonotype: This beta chain is a stray read from a library made for alpha chains; its abundance is not meaningful. This rearrangement joins TRBV10-3 to TRBJ2-1; the match to TRBD2 covers 8 bases. Trimming at V came to 6 bases and at J to 0 bases, leaving 1 base not matched to a gene. Germline CDR1 ENHRY, CDR2 SYGVKD. The CDR3 loop spans 14 amino acids. The chain's CDR3 is CAIRGTSSYNEQFF. CDR3 nucleotide sequence: TGTGCCATCAGGGGGACTAGCTCCTACAATGAGCAGTTCTTC.

On this clonotype: This beta chain lies outside the target of a library built for alpha chains; its clone size means little. This chain joins TRBV7-9 and TRBJ2-7, with 7 nucleotides matching TRBD1. Trimming cost V 5 bases and J 3 bases; bases outside gene matches: 10. The CDR3 has 15 amino acids. The germline V gene encodes CDR1 SEHNR and CDR2 FQNEAQ (reference sequence). CDR3 sequence (DNA): TGTGCCAGCAGCCCTCCGGTGCAGGGGGACTACGAGCAGTACTTC. Protein product: CASSPPVQGDYEQYF. The full variable domain, rest sourced from reference TRBV7-9 and TRBJ2-7, is DTGVSQNPRHKITKRGQNVTFRCDPISEHNRLYWYRQTLGQGPEFLTYFQNEAQLEKSRLLSDRFSAERPKGSFSTLEIQRTEQGDSAMYLCASSPPVQGDYEQYFGPGTRLTVT.